One and the same sample provided the 26 T cell receptor beta chains below, sequenced in a study of T cells after yellow fever vaccination. TCRdb reprocessed the 5' RACE reads with MiXCR, giving one entry per CDR3 protein. This sample has more than 350,000 distinct CDR3 sequences, with roughly 10% found just once. Sequencing used PBMCs, obtained on the day of the first yellow fever vaccination. These receptors all come from a young man who received the YFV17D yellow fever vaccine.

This clonotype was observed at least ten times. The chain uses TRBV6-5 and TRBJ2-2; TRBD1 matches at 7 bases. The V segment lost 3 bases and the J segment 3 bases; nucleotides outside the gene matches: 1. CDR1 and CDR2 from the germline V gene are MNHEY and SVGAGI. The length of the CDR3 is 14 residues. The CDR3, as DNA: TGTGCCAGCAGTTATGGACAGGACACCGGGGAGCTGTTTTTT. Translating it yields CASSYGQDTGELFF.

This chain uses TRBV4-1 with TRBJ2-2; no firm D call. The V gene's germline CDR1 is MGHRA and CDR2 YSYEKL. The CDR3 sequence is 15 residues long. V was pared by 3 bases and J by 3 bases, with 11 bases between. DNA for the CDR3: TGCGCCAGCAGCCAGCGGCCGCGAGACACCGGGGAGCTGTTTTTT. Protein product: CASSQRPRDTGELFF.

This sequence joins TRBV19 and TRBJ2-6; D remains unclear. This CDR3 region has 13 residues. V lost 6 bases and J 4 bases, leaving 7 bases between the germline ends. Germline CDR1 and CDR2: LNHDA and SQIVND (reference sequence). In nucleotides, the CDR3 is TGTGCCAGTAGATCCGGGGGGGCCAACGTCCTGACTTTC. Protein sequence: CASRSGGANVLTF.

Only a few counts were recorded for this clonotype. The gene calls are TRBV5-1 and TRBJ2-1; D is perhaps TRBD2 (6 bases). Looked up from germline, CDR1 is SGHRS and CDR2 is YFSETQ. CDR3 length equals 17 residues. V was trimmed by 0 bases and J by 8 bases, leaving 21 bases between them. The CDR3 nucleotides read TGCGCCAGCAGCTTGGACCCATTGCGACTAGGGCCCCATGAGCAGTTCTTC. Its translation: CASSLDPLRLGPHEQFF.

This clonotype was found a few times. J is TRBJ2-5 and V is TRBV4-1; TRBD2 agrees at 9 bases. This CDR3 is built from 17 residues. The V and J ends lost 2 bases and 7 bases, in that order; junction bases with no gene match: 14. Germline CDR1 is MGHRA and CDR2 is YSYEKL. CDR3 coding DNA: TGCGCCAGCAGCCAAAGTCCTACTAGCGGGCTCAGTTGGACCCAGTACTTC. This translates into CASSQSPTSGLSWTQYF.

Comments on this clonotype: Relative to the germline gene, one junction end is altered; a read error may explain this. The rearrangement links TRBV5-1 to TRBJ1-4; 8 positions match TRBD1. CDR3 length equals 14 residues. The V gene's germline CDR1 is SGHRS and CDR2 YFSETQ. The CDR3 here is CARSLKQGGEKLFF. For the CDR3, the DNA is TGCGCCAGAAGCTTAAAACAGGGGGGAGAAAAACTGTTTTTT.

In its sample, this clonotype was seen many times. This chain links TRBV29-1 with TRBJ2-1; TRBD2 might be the D (5 bases). V lost 0 bases and J lost 12, with 9 bases in between. Germline-derived CDR1 and CDR2 are SQVTM and ANQGSEA. This CDR3 region has 11 residues. The CDR3, as DNA: TGCAGCGTTGAAGATCTTGGAGGGCAGTTCTTC. Protein sequence: CSVEDLGGQFF.

This clonotype was counted ten times or more. The chain has TRBV7-6 and TRBJ2-5; D remains unclear. CDR1 and CDR2 (germline): SGHVS, FNYEAQ. The CDR3 extends over 12 amino acids. The V end was cut by 3 bases, the J end by 10 bases, with 12 bases between. DNA of the CDR3: TGTGCCAGCAGCTTTTATAGCTCCGACCAGTACTTC. Translation gives CASSFYSSDQYF.

In its sample, this clonotype was seen many times. The genes are TRBV5-1 and TRBJ2-3, with D perhaps TRBD2 (6 bases). In germline, CDR1 is SGHRS, CDR2 YFSETQ. The CDR3 has 17 amino acids. V gave up 2 bases and J gave up 0 bases, with 16 bases separating them. The CDR3 is CASSFLNRDFSTDTQYF. For the CDR3, the DNA is TGCGCCAGCAGCTTCCTCAACCGGGACTTTAGCACAGATACGCAGTATTTT.

This clonotype appeared a few times. The CDR3 region has the DNA TGCAGTGCTAGGGGCATCAGGGTCAGGTTTCCTCAAATTGAAGCTTTCTTT. This sequence encodes CSARGIRVRFPQIEAFF. The chain combines TRBV20-1 with TRBJ1-1, with D possibly TRBD1 on 5 matching bases. Germline CDR1 reads DFQATT; CDR2 reads SNEGSKA (reference sequence). V lost 3 bases and J lost 7, with 27 bases in between. The CDR3 consists of 17 residues.

This chain connects TRBV6-2 or TRBV6-3 to TRBJ1-1, with D tentatively TRBD1 (5 bases). This CDR3 region has 12 residues. Germline lookup yields CDR1 MNHEY and CDR2 SVGEGT. V was trimmed by 6 bases and J by 8 bases, leaving 13 bases between them. The CDR3: CASSYPGPEAFF. The CDR3 bases are TGTGCCAGCAGCTATCCGGGACCAGAAGCTTTCTTT.

This sequence joins TRBV7-9 and TRBJ1-5; a possible D gene is TRBD1 (5 bases). The CDR3 is 15 amino acids. Germline assignment: CDR1 SEHNR and CDR2 FQNEAQ (reference sequence). The germline V and J ends were trimmed by 3 bases and 3 bases, with 12 bases remaining between them. The CDR3 sequence: CASSLGLEANQPQHF. The CDR3 DNA follows: TGTGCCAGCAGCTTGGGACTGGAGGCCAATCAGCCCCAGCATTTT.

This chain connects TRBV7-8 to TRBJ1-1; 7 nucleotides match TRBD1. Germline V CDR1 and CDR2: SGHVS, FQNEAQ. The CDR3 covers 18 residues. Trimming at V came to 5 bases and at J to 3 bases, leaving 18 bases not matched to a gene. This chain's CDR3 is CASSPAQRDSVGYTEAFF. In nucleotides, the CDR3 is TGTGCCAGCAGCCCAGCCCAACGGGACAGTGTTGGGTACACTGAAGCTTTCTTT.

This clonotype was observed many times. The chain couples TRBV7-2 to TRBJ2-1, with D perhaps being TRBD1 or TRBD2 (5 bases each). Germline V CDR1 and CDR2: SGHTA, FQGNSA. The CDR3 covers 16 residues. Trimming removed 0 bases from V and 7 bases from J, with 16 bases in between. CDR3 sequence reads: CASSLAPLWGKNEQFF. The CDR3 nucleotides are TGTGCCAGCAGCTTAGCGCCCTTATGGGGGAAGAATGAGCAGTTCTTC.

The chain uses TRBV7-9 and TRBJ2-5; D is unclear. This CDR3 region has 15 residues. CDR1 is SEHNR and CDR2 is FQNEAQ in the germline V gene (reference sequence). Trimming cost V 5 bases and J 3 bases, with 16 bases left between them. CDR3 protein: CASSKNRETKETQYF. The CDR3 coding sequence is TGTGCCAGCAGCAAGAACAGAGAGACGAAAGAGACCCAGTACTTC.

The chain carries TRBV4-3 and TRBJ2-3; a possible D gene is TRBD1 (6 bases). Germline V gene sequence: CDR1 LGHNA, CDR2 YSLEER. V was shortened by 1 base and J by 2 bases, with 10 bases between the two germline ends. The CDR3 totals 15 residues. CDR3 in DNA: TGCGCCAGCAGCCAAGGAGACAGGCCCACAGATACGCAGTATTTT. It codes for CASSQGDRPTDTQYF.

The chain joins TRBV5-5 to TRBJ1-2; TRBD1 is a possible D gene (6 bases). Trimming took off 0 bases at V and 0 bases at J, with 12 bases between the two ends. CDR1 SGHKS and CDR2 YYEKEE come from the germline V gene (reference sequence). The CDR3 covers 16 residues. The CDR3 region is CASSLVPTGANYGYTF. CDR3 in DNA: TGTGCCAGCAGCTTGGTCCCGACAGGAGCTAACTATGGCTACACCTTC.

This clonotype was seen more than once but under ten times. The CDR3 sequence is CSAQQDRNTEAFF. CDR3 DNA sequence: TGCAGCGCTCAACAGGACAGAAACACTGAAGCTTTCTTT. The chain is built from TRBV29-1 and TRBJ1-1; D may be TRBD1 (6 bases). This CDR3 contains 13 residues. Germline values: CDR1 SQVTM, CDR2 ANQGSEA. Trimming removed 7 bases at V and 2 bases at J, with 14 bases between.

The table lists this clonotype with a few counts. This sequence joins TRBV18 and TRBJ2-7; TRBD1 agrees at 11 bases. CDR1 is KGHSH and CDR2 is LQKENI in the germline V gene. The CDR3 covers 17 residues. Losses at the gene ends were 4 bases for V and 4 bases for J; bases not matched to a gene: 12. This chain's CDR3 is CASSLNRGQGASYEQYF. The CDR3 region has the DNA TGTGCCAGCTCACTCAACAGAGGACAGGGGGCGTCATACGAGCAGTACTTC.

This clonotype was seen a handful of times. The chain links TRBV20-1 to TRBJ1-2; D not resolved. V was clipped by 3 bases and J by 2 bases, with 7 bases between them. Germline-derived CDR1 and CDR2 are DFQATT and SNEGSKA (reference sequence). This CDR3 has 12 residues. CDR3: CSARTANYGYTF. The CDR3 DNA sequence: TGCAGTGCTAGGACGGCGAACTATGGCTACACCTTC.

V is TRBV12-3 or TRBV12-4 and J is TRBJ1-4; 9 bases agree with TRBD1. Unmatched junction bases numbered 11, after V lost 4 bases and J lost 8 bases. The CDR3 has 16 amino acids. The CDR3 reads CASSYVDRGEREKLFF. The CDR3 bases are TGTGCCAGCAGTTACGTGGACAGGGGAGAGAGAGAAAAACTGTTTTTT.

V and J are TRBV6-1 and TRBJ1-4; perhaps TRBD1 as D (6 bases). Trimming shortened V by 6 bases and J by 1 base, and 9 bases separated the two germline ends. Germline lookup yields CDR1 MNHNS and CDR2 SASEGT. There are 14 residues in the CDR3. The DNA for the CDR3 is TGTGCCAGCAGCCTGGACAGAACTAATGAAAAACTGTTTTTT. Its protein product is CASSLDRTNEKLFF.

This clonotype was seen a few times. The genes are TRBV6-1 and TRBJ1-1, with D unclear. V gave up 7 bases and J gave up 3 bases, with 12 bases separating them. CDR3 length equals 13 residues. Germline V gene lookup returns CDR1 MNHNS and CDR2 SASEGT. CDR3 in amino acids: CASTLSGDTEAFF. As DNA, the CDR3 is TGTGCCAGCACACTCTCGGGAGACACTGAAGCTTTCTTT.

The chain combines TRBV14 with TRBJ2-7; 8 positions agree with TRBD1. CDR3 size: 15 residues. J was trimmed by 3 bases and V by 4 bases; bases with no gene match: 8. CDR1 is SGHDN and CDR2 is FVKESK in the germline V gene. CDR3 DNA sequence: TGTGCCAGCAGCCCGGGGACAGGTCTTTTCTACGAGCAGTACTTC. Translating it yields CASSPGTGLFYEQYF.

The chain couples TRBV28 to TRBJ1-4; a weak D match, TRBD1 (6 bases). Germline CDR1 is MDHEN and CDR2 is SYDVKM. V was shortened by 4 bases and J by 4 bases, with 13 bases between the two germline ends. This CDR3 contains 15 residues. The CDR3 DNA sequence: TGTGCCAGCAGTTCCCTCGGACAGTTTAATGAAAAACTGTTTTTT. Translated: CASSSLGQFNEKLFF.

In this sample, this clonotype turned up a few times. The V gene is TRBV7-2, the J gene TRBJ1-2, with D tentatively TRBD1 (6 bases). CDR1 SGHTA and CDR2 FQGNSA come from the germline V gene. V was trimmed by 5 bases and J by 6 bases, leaving 16 bases between them. The CDR3 loop spans 14 amino acids. CDR3 region: CASSLIGGLDGYTF. The CDR3 region has the DNA TGTGCCAGCAGCCTAATTGGGGGGCTAGATGGCTACACCTTC.